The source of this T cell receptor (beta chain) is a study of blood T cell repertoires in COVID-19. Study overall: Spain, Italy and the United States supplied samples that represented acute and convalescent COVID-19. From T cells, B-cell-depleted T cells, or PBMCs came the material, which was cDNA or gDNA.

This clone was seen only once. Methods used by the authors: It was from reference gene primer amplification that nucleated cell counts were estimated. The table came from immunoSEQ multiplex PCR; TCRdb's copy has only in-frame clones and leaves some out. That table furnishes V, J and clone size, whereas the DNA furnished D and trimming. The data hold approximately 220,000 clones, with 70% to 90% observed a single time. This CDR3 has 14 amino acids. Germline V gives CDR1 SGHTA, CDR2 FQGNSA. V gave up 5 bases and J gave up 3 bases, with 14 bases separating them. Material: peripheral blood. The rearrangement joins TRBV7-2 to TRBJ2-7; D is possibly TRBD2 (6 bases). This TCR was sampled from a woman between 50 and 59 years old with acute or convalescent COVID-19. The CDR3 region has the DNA TGTGCCAGCAGCCCTAGTGGGGGGAACTACGAGCAGTACTTC. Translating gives CASSPSGGNYEQYF. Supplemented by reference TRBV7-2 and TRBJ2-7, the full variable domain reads GAGVSQSPSNKVTEKGKDVELRCDPISGHTALYWYRQSLGQGLEFLIYFQGNSAPDKSGLPSDRFSAERTGGSVSTLTIQRTQQEDSAVYLCASSPSGGNYEQYFGPGTRLTVT.